This T cell receptor beta chain was observed in a study of T cells in Graves' hyperthyroidism and ophthalmopathy. Regarding the study as a whole: Peripheral blood also featured most of the thyroid clonotypes expanded above 0.001.

The CDR3 has 17 amino acids. V gave up 0 bases and J gave up 5 bases, with 19 bases separating them. The germline CDR1 and CDR2 sequences are MGHRA and YSYEKL. Amplification yielded TCR beta CDR3 regions, with RNA transcripts as the source. The HTBI primer set served for first-round RT-PCR of the TCR CDR3. One entry per CDR3 protein results from TCRdb running MiXCR on the multiplex PCR reads. The sample has about 640,000 distinct CDR3 sequences, about 15% seen once. This clonotype has only one observation. The antigen is undetermined. Disease duration was under 3 months in the ophthalmopathy patients, who also had a Clinical Activity Score of at least 3 and a NOSPECS grade of at least 4. Fresh peripheral blood, under 11 ml, yielded the PBMCs.

The sequenced sample was blood. This chain links TRBV4-1 with TRBJ2-5; tentative D call: TRBD1 (6 bases). This TCR was recovered from a woman aged 50 to 60 with Graves' ophthalmopathy. CDR3 in amino acids: CASSQDLSGAGLETQYF. The CDR3 nucleotides read TGCGCCAGCAGCCAAGATCTTTCAGGGGCAGGGCTTGAGACCCAGTACTTC.